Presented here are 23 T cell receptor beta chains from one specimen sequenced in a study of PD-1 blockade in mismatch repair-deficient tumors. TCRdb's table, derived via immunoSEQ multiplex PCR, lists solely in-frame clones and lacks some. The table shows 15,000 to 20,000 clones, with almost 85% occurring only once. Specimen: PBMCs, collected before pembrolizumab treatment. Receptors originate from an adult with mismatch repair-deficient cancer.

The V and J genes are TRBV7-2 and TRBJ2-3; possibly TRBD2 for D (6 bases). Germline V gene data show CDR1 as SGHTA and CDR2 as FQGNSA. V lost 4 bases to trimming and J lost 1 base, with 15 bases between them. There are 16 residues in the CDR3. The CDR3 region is CASSSGAEVRTDTQYF. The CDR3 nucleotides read TGTGCCAGCAGCTCGGGAGCGGAGGTTCGCACAGATACGCAGTATTTT.

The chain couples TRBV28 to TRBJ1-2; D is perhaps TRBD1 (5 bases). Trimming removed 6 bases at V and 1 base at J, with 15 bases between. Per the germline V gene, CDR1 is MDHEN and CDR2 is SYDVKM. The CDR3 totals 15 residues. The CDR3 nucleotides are TGTGCCAGCAGCCAGGGAGGTGGCCTTAACTATGGCTACACCTTC. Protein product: CASSQGGGLNYGYTF.

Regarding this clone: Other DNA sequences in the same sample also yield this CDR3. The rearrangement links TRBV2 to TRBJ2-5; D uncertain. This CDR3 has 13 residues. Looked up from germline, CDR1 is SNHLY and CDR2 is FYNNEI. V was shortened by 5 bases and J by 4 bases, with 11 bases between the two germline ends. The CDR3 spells CASSRAARETQYF. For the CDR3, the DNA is TGTGCCAGCAGTCGGGCAGCTAGAGAGACCCAGTACTTC. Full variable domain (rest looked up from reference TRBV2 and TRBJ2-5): EPEVTQTPSHQVTQMGQEVILRCVPISNHLYFYWYRQILGQKVEFLVSFYNNEISEKSEIFDDQFSVERPDGSNFTLKIRSTKLEDSAMYFCASSRAARETQYFGPGTRLLVL.

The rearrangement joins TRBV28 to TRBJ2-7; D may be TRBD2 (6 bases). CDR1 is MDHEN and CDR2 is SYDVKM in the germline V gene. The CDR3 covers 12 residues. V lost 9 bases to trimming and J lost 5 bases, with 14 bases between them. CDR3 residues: CASTYGRHEQYF. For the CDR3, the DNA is TGTGCCAGTACCTACGGGAGACACGAGCAGTACTTC. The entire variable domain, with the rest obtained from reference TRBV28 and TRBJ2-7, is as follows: DVKVTQSSRYLVKRTGEKVFLECVQDMDHENMFWYRQDPGLGLRLIYFSYDVKMKEKGDIPEGYSVSREKKERFSLILESASTNQTSMYLCASTYGRHEQYFGPGTRLTVT.

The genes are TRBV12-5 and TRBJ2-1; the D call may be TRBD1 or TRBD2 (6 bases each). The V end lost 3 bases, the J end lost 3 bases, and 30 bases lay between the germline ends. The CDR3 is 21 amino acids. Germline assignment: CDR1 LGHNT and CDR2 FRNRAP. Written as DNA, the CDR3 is TGTGCTAGTGGTTTTCGGGACCCATTAGGGGGACTTTTCGGACACTACAATGAGCAGTTCTTC. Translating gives CASGFRDPLGGLFGHYNEQFF.

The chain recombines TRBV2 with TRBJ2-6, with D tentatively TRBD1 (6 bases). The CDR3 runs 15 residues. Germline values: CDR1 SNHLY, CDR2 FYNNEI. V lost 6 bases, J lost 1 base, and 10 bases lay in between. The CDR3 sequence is CASSVTGSGANVLTF. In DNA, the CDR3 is TGTGCCAGCAGCGTAACAGGGTCTGGGGCCAACGTCCTGACTTTC.

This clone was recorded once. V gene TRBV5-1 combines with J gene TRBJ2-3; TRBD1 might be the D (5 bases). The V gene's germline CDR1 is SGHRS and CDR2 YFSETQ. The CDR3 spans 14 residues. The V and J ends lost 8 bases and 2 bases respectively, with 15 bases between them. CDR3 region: CASRIGVYTDTQYF. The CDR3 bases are TGCGCCAGTAGGATAGGGGTCTACACAGATACGCAGTATTTT.

CDR3 sequence (DNA): TGTGCCAGTAAAATTTCCAGGACAGGCGGAGGCGGTGAAAAACTGTTTTTT. Its translation: CASKISRTGGGGEKLFF. The chain joins TRBV19 to TRBJ1-4; 7 bases match TRBD1. With V trimmed by 7 bases and J by 7 bases, 18 bases remained unmatched. Germline loops: CDR1 LNHDA, CDR2 SQIVND (reference sequence). The length of the CDR3 is 17 residues.

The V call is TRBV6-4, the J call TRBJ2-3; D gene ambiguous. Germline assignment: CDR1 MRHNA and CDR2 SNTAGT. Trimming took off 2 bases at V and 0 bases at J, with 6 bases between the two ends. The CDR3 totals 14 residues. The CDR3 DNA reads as TGTGCCAGCAGTGACGACCCTAGCACAGATACGCAGTATTTT. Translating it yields CASSDDPSTDTQYF.

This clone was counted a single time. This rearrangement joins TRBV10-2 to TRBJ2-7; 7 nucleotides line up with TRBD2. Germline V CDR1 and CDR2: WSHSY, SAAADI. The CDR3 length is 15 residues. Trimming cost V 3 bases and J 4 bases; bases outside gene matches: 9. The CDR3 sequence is CASSDATGGNYEQYF. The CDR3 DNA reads TGCGCCAGCAGTGACGCCACGGGAGGCAATTACGAGCAGTACTTC.

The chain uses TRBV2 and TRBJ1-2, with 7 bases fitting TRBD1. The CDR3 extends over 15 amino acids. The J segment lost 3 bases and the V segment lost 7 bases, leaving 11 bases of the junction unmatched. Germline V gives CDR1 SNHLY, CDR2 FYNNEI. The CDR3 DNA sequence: TGTGCCAGCAAGGGGGAAAGGACAGGCCACTATGGCTACACCTTC. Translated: CASKGERTGHYGYTF.

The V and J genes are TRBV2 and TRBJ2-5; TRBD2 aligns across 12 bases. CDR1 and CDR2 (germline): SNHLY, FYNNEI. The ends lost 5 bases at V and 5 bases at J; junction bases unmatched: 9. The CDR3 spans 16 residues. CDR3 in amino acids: CASSKVTSGSRETQYF. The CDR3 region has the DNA TGTGCCAGCAGTAAGGTGACTAGCGGGAGTAGGGAGACCCAGTACTTC.

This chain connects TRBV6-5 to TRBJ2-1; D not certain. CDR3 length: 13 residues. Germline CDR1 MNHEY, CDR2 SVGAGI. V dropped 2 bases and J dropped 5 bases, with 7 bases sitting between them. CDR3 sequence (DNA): TGTGCCAGCAGTTACGGGTGGAACAATGAGCAGTTCTTC. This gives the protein CASSYGWNNEQFF.

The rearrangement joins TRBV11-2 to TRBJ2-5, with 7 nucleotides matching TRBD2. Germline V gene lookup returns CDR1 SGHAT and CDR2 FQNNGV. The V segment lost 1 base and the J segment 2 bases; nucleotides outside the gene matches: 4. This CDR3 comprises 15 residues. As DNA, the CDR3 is TGTGCCAGCAGCTTAGTCGCTAGCGGACAAGAGACCCAGTACTTC. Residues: CASSLVASGQETQYF.

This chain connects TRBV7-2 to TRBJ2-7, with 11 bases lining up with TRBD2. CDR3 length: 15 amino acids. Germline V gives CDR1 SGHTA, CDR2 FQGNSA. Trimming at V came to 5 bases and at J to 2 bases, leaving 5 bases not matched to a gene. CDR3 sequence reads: CASSELAGGAYEQYF. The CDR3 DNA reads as TGTGCCAGCAGCGAGCTAGCGGGGGGAGCCTACGAGCAGTACTTC.

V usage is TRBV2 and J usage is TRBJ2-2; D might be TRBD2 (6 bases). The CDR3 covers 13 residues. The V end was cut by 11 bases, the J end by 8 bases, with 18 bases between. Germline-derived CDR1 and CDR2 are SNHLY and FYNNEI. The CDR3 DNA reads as TGTGCCGTGACTCGCGGGATTTCTGGGGAGCTGTTTTTT. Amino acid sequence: CAVTRGISGELFF.

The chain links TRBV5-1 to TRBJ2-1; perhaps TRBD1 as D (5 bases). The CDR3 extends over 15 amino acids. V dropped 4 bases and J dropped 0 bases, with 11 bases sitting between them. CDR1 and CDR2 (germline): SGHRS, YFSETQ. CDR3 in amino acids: CASSLVGDSYNEQFF. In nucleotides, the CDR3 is TGCGCCAGCAGCCTCGTAGGGGACTCCTACAATGAGCAGTTCTTC.

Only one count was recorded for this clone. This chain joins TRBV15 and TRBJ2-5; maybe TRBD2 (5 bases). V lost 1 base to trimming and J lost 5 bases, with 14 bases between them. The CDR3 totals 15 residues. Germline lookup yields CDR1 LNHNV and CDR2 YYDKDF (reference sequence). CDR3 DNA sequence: TGTGCCACCAGCAGAGCTAGGTCAGGCGGGGAGACCCAGTACTTC. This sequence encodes CATSRARSGGETQYF.

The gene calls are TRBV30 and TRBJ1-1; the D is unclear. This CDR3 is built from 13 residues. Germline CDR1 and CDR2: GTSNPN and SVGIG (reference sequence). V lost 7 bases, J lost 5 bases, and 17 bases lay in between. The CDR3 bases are TGTGCCTTCGGGGTGAGTGGGGAGACTGAAGCTTTCTTT. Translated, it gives CAFGVSGETEAFF. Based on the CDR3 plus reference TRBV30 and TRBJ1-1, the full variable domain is SQTIHQWPATLVQPVGSPLSLECTVEGTSNPNLYWYRQAAGRGLQLLFYSVGIGQISSEVPQNLSASRPQDRQFILSSKKLLLSDSGFYLCAFGVSGETEAFFGQGTRLTVV.

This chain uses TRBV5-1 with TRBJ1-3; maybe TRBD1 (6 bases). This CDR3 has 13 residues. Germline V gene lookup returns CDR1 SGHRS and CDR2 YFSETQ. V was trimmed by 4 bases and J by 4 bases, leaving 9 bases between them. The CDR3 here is CASSTGSGNTIYF. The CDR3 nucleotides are TGCGCCAGCAGCACAGGGTCCGGAAACACCATATATTTT.

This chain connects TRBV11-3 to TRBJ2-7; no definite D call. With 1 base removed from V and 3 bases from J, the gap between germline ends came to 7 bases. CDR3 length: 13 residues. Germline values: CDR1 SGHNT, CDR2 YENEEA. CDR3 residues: CASSLVPFYEQYF. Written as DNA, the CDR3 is TGTGCCAGCAGCTTAGTTCCCTTCTACGAGCAGTACTTC.

The CDR3 loop is CSAAVGNQETQYF. The CDR3 bases are TGCAGCGCCGCCGTGGGGAACCAAGAGACCCAGTACTTC. The chain has TRBV29-1 and TRBJ2-5; no definite D call. CDR1 and CDR2 from the germline V gene are SQVTM and ANQGSEA. V lost 7 bases, J lost 0 bases, and 12 bases lay in between. The CDR3 totals 13 residues.

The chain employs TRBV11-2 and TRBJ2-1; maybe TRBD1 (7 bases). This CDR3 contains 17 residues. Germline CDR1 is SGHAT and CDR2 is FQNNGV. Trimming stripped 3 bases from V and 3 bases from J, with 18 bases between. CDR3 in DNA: TGTGCCAGCAGCTTCCAGGGGGGCAGCTGGGGCTACAATGAGCAGTTCTTC. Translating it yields CASSFQGGSWGYNEQFF.